One and the same sample provided the 26 T cell receptor beta chains below, sequenced in a study of immune evolution from preneoplasia to lung adenocarcinoma. The repertoire was sequenced with immunoSEQ multiplex PCR; TCRdb's copy has only in-frame clones and lacks some. The sample lists about 6,500 clones, 65% to 80% occurring once. Sequencing input: FFPE lung adenocarcinoma in situ tissue. These receptors all come from a donor at least 70 years old with lung adenocarcinoma.

J is TRBJ2-5 and V is TRBV7-9, with D perhaps given as TRBD1 or TRBD2 (5 bases each). V was clipped by 5 bases and J by 2 bases, with 18 bases between them. The CDR3 is 16 amino acids. CDR1 SEHNR and CDR2 FQNEAQ come from the germline V gene (reference sequence). CDR3 sequence (DNA): TGTGCCAGCAGCCTTCTATCCCCAGGGAGTCAAGAGACCCAGTACTTC. This gives the protein CASSLLSPGSQETQYF.

This rearrangement joins TRBV19 to TRBJ2-1; TRBD2 aligns across 8 bases. The V segment lost 3 bases and the J segment 0 bases; nucleotides outside the gene matches: 10. The CDR3 contains 18 residues. The germline V gene encodes CDR1 LNHDA and CDR2 SQIVND (reference sequence). CDR3 nucleotide sequence: TGTGCCAGTAGTATGGCTCAGGGGCGGGGGGCCTCCTACAATGAGCAGTTCTTC. Protein sequence: CASSMAQGRGASYNEQFF.

The V and J genes are TRBV2 and TRBJ2-5; D gene unclear. The V and J ends lost 6 bases and 2 bases respectively, with 4 bases between them. CDR1 is SNHLY, CDR2 FYNNEI, per germline. This CDR3 has 11 residues. CDR3 in DNA: TGTGCCAGCAGACTACAAGAGACCCAGTACTTC. Its translation: CASRLQETQYF.

The sample holds a few counts of this clone. CDR3 sequence reads: CASSKGPHLYGYTF. The DNA of the CDR3 is TGTGCCAGCAGTAAGGGCCCACACCTCTATGGCTACACCTTC. V gene TRBV6-5 combines with J gene TRBJ1-2; D remains ambiguous. V was cut by 5 bases and J by 4 bases, with 14 bases left in between. CDR3 size: 14 residues. Germline assignment: CDR1 MNHEY and CDR2 SVGAGI.

This chain uses TRBV9 with TRBJ2-7; D ambiguous. From germline, CDR1 is SGDLS and CDR2 YYNGEE. Trimming cost V 0 bases and J 0 bases, with 7 bases left between them. The CDR3 has 14 amino acids. The CDR3 loop reads CASSVDHSSYEQYF. The CDR3 nucleotides are TGTGCCAGCAGCGTAGATCACAGCTCCTACGAGCAGTACTTC.

V gene TRBV30 combines with J gene TRBJ1-4, with D possibly matching TRBD1 (5 bases). Trimming pared 0 bases from V and 10 bases from J, leaving 9 bases between. CDR3 size: 12 residues. The V gene's germline CDR1 is GTSNPN and CDR2 SVGIG (reference sequence). The CDR3 DNA sequence: TGTGCCTGGAGTGTTGGGGCGGCAAAACTGTTTTTT. Translation gives CAWSVGAAKLFF.

J is TRBJ2-6 and V is TRBV29-1, with 8 bases aligning to TRBD2. Losses at the gene ends were 7 bases for V and 1 base for J; bases not matched to a gene: 3. This CDR3 has 14 amino acids. The germline V gene encodes CDR1 SQVTM and CDR2 ANQGSEA. CDR3 nucleotides: TGCAGCGCCTCGGGGGGGTCTGGGGCCAACGTCCTGACTTTC. Translating it yields CSASGGSGANVLTF.

This sequence joins TRBV14 and TRBJ2-2, with 7 bases identical to TRBD1. Trimming cost V 3 bases and J 3 bases; bases outside gene matches: 7. This CDR3 region has 16 residues. Germline CDR1 SGHDN, CDR2 FVKESK. The CDR3 sequence: CASSHIHDRDTGELFF. Written as DNA, the CDR3 is TGTGCCAGCAGCCATATTCACGACAGGGACACCGGGGAGCTGTTTTTT.

V and J are TRBV6-6 and TRBJ2-1; either TRBD1 or TRBD2 may fit D (5 bases each). Germline V lookup: CDR1 MNHNY, CDR2 SVGAGI (reference sequence). The CDR3 is 14 residues long. V was trimmed by 2 bases and J by 5 bases, leaving 10 bases between them. The CDR3 sequence is CASSYGAGNNEQFF. CDR3 DNA sequence: TGTGCCAGCAGTTACGGGGCGGGTAACAATGAGCAGTTCTTC.

Only one count was recorded for this clone. The chain recombines TRBV5-1 with TRBJ2-2; D is undetermined. Trimming shortened V by 0 bases and J by 6 bases, and 18 bases separated the two germline ends. The CDR3 covers 17 residues. The germline gives CDR1 SGHRS, CDR2 YFSETQ. The CDR3 protein is CASSLAVAALSSGELFF. In nucleotides, the CDR3 is TGCGCCAGCAGCTTGGCCGTGGCGGCCCTGAGCTCCGGGGAGCTGTTTTTT.

The chain uses TRBV11-3 and TRBJ2-2; TRBD2 is a possible D gene (5 bases). Germline CDR1 reads SGHNT; CDR2 reads YENEEA. CDR3 size: 15 residues. The V end lost 8 bases, the J end lost 1 base, and 14 bases lay between the germline ends. The CDR3 nucleotides read TGTGCCAGCGAGGATTTCGGGGTGAACACCGGGGAGCTGTTTTTT. Protein: CASEDFGVNTGELFF. The entire variable domain, with the rest obtained from reference TRBV11-3 and TRBJ2-2, is as follows: EAGVVQSPRYKIIEKKQPVAFWCNPISGHNTLYWYLQNLGQGPELLIRYENEEAVDDSQLPKDRFSAERLKGVDSTLKIQPAELGDSAVYLCASEDFGVNTGELFFGEGSRLTVL.

The chain combines TRBV27 with TRBJ1-1, with D uncertain. Between the trimmed V and J ends, which lost 3 bases and 2 bases, there was a span of 7 bases. CDR3 length: 13 residues. In germline, CDR1 is MNHEY, CDR2 SMNVEV (reference sequence). In DNA form, the CDR3 reads TGTGCCAGCAGTTTTCGCAGTAACACTGAAGCTTTCTTT. Its protein is CASSFRSNTEAFF.

This clone was detected once. V is TRBV4-1 and J is TRBJ1-4; possible D gene TRBD1, 5 bases. CDR3 length: 16 residues. From germline, CDR1 is MGHRA and CDR2 YSYEKL. V was shortened by 0 bases and J by 7 bases, with 15 bases between the two germline ends. CDR3 nucleotide sequence: TGCGCCAGCAGCCAAGAAGGTTCAAGGACAACTGAAAAACTGTTTTTT. Amino acids: CASSQEGSRTTEKLFF.

The V and J genes are TRBV6-1 and TRBJ1-2; 7 nucleotides match TRBD1. Trimming at V came to 7 bases and at J to 6 bases, leaving 5 bases not matched to a gene. The germline CDR1 and CDR2 sequences are MNHNS and SASEGT. This CDR3 spans 12 amino acids. CDR3 nucleotide sequence: TGTGCCAGCACCGACAGGGTTGATGGCTACACCTTC. Translated: CASTDRVDGYTF.

V is TRBV30 and J is TRBJ1-4, with unresolved D. This CDR3 is 13 amino acids long. V was clipped by 5 bases and J by 7 bases, with 14 bases between them. In germline, CDR1 is GTSNPN, CDR2 SVGIG (reference sequence). The CDR3: CAWEGARGEKLFF. The DNA of the CDR3 is TGTGCCTGGGAGGGCGCCCGGGGTGAAAAACTGTTTTTT.

V gene TRBV5-1 combines with J gene TRBJ1-2; D gene ambiguous. The CDR3 is 11 residues long. CDR1 is SGHRS and CDR2 is YFSETQ in the germline V gene. V shed 5 bases and J shed 4 bases, with 6 bases lying between them. Written as DNA, the CDR3 is TGCGCCAGCAGTCGAGGCTATGGCTACACCTTC. Protein product: CASSRGYGYTF. The whole variable domain, remainder taken from reference TRBV5-1 and TRBJ1-2, is KAGVTQTPRYLIKTRGQQVTLSCSPISGHRSVSWYQQTPGQGLQFLFEYFSETQRNKGNFPGRFSGRQFSNSRSEMNVSTLELGDSALYLCASSRGYGYTFGSGTRLTVV.

This clone was counted a single time. The chain recombines TRBV4-1 with TRBJ2-5, with D uncertain. Germline V gene lookup returns CDR1 MGHRA and CDR2 YSYEKL. CDR3 length: 13 residues. V was pared by 3 bases and J by 1 base, with 6 bases between. This chain's CDR3 is CASSQPGQETQYF. The CDR3 coding sequence is TGCGCCAGCAGCCAGCCGGGCCAAGAGACCCAGTACTTC.

The chain carries TRBV6-1 and TRBJ2-1; possible D gene TRBD1, 6 bases. The V gene lost 7 bases and the J gene lost 6 bases, with 16 bases spanning the gap. Germline-derived CDR1 and CDR2 are MNHNS and SASEGT. The CDR3 loop spans 14 amino acids. The CDR3: CASIRGSPGNEQFF. The CDR3 DNA is TGTGCCAGCATCAGGGGCTCCCCGGGCAATGAGCAGTTCTTC.

The chain carries TRBV9 and TRBJ2-2, with unresolved D. This CDR3 region has 14 residues. The V end lost 4 bases, the J end lost 9 bases, and 16 bases lay between the germline ends. The germline V gene has CDR1 SGDLS and CDR2 YYNGEE. Here the CDR3 reads CASSPGPVGRELFF. The DNA for the CDR3 is TGTGCCAGCAGCCCCGGACCAGTTGGGCGGGAGCTGTTTTTT.

This chain joins TRBV4-2 and TRBJ2-2, with TRBD1 identical over 8 bases. The CDR3 sequence is 17 residues long. CDR1 LGHNA and CDR2 YNFKEQ come from the germline V gene. V trimming: 2 bases; J trimming: 1 base; junction bases outside the gene matches: 6. As DNA, the CDR3 is TGTGCCAGCAGCCAACCGACTGGGACAGGGAACACCGGGGAGCTGTTTTTT. It specifies CASSQPTGTGNTGELFF.

This clone was observed a handful of times. The gene calls are TRBV30 and TRBJ1-4, with a possible D match to TRBD1 (6 bases). Trimming shortened V by 5 bases and J by 7 bases, and 14 bases separated the two germline ends. Per the germline V gene, CDR1 is GTSNPN and CDR2 is SVGIG (reference sequence). The length of the CDR3 is 13 residues. The CDR3 loop is CAWGGARGEKLFF. The CDR3 bases are TGTGCCTGGGGGGGCGCCCGGGGTGAAAAACTGTTTTTT.

V gene TRBV5-4 combines with J gene TRBJ2-5; 7 nucleotides agree with TRBD1. The junction had 4 bases not matched to a gene; V was cut back by 0 bases and J by 5 bases. This CDR3 has 14 residues. Germline assignment: CDR1 SGHNT and CDR2 YYREEE (reference sequence). The CDR3 loop is CASSLGQGMETQYF. The CDR3 coding sequence is TGTGCCAGCAGCTTGGGACAGGGTATGGAGACCCAGTACTTC.

The chain uses TRBV28 and TRBJ2-1; 7 bases map to TRBD1. The V gene's germline CDR1 is MDHEN and CDR2 SYDVKM. This CDR3 has 15 residues. V lost 7 bases, J lost 4 bases, and 10 bases stayed unmatched. The CDR3 sequence is CASTTTGTEYNEQFF. CDR3 DNA sequence: TGTGCCAGCACCACAACCGGGACAGAATACAATGAGCAGTTCTTC.

The rearrangement joins TRBV27 to TRBJ2-2, with 9 bases matching TRBD1. CDR1 and CDR2 (germline): MNHEY, SMNVEV (reference sequence). This CDR3 region has 15 residues. After removal of 4 bases from V and 6 bases from J, the junction contained 6 bases not matched to a gene. The CDR3 here is CASSWGQGLSGELFF. In DNA form, the CDR3 reads TGTGCCAGCAGTTGGGGACAGGGTCTCTCCGGGGAGCTGTTTTTT.

The chain is built from TRBV28 and TRBJ2-5, with D unresolved. This CDR3 region has 15 residues. V gave up 8 bases and J gave up 7 bases, with 23 bases separating them. Germline CDR1 reads MDHEN; CDR2 reads SYDVKM. CDR3 nucleotide sequence: TGTGCCAGCCGATCTCGGGTCACTTCAGAAGGGACCCAGTACTTC. Its translation: CASRSRVTSEGTQYF.

This clone appeared a few times. The genes are TRBV6-4 and TRBJ1-1; no clear D gene. CDR3 size: 13 residues. V was shortened by 6 bases and J by 2 bases, with 10 bases between the two germline ends. From germline, CDR1 is MRHNA and CDR2 SNTAGT. This chain's CDR3 is CASSAGSNTEAFF. As DNA, the CDR3 is TGTGCCAGCAGCGCCGGGAGTAACACTGAAGCTTTCTTT.